Sequencing of this T cell receptor (beta chain) was carried out in a study of cytomegalovirus exposure and HLA in healthy donors. Background on the study: Earlier sequencing of 150 million to 200 million T cells yielded approximately 100 million unique TCR beta sequences.

This clone was seen once. Its antigen is unidentified. Use of 60 Vbeta and 13 Jbeta primers characterized the PCR. Method: immunoSEQ multiplex PCR; TCRdb's copy keeps in-frame clones and lacks some. Of approximately 240,000 clones listed, 82% were seen once; the top ten hold 0.5% to 0.7%. Germline V gene data show CDR1 as GTSNPN and CDR2 as SVGIG (reference sequence). The CDR3 sequence is 13 residues long. V lost 1 base and J lost 0; bases outside the gene matches: 0. General study results and limits: HLA alleles showed associations with 16,951 TCR beta sequences in a later analysis, at a 0.05 false discovery rate. Available immune exposure information covered CMV serostatus only.

The J gene is TRBJ2-7, the V gene TRBV30; 7 bases are shared with TRBD2. The sequence derives from a woman in her thirties or forties in good health and CMV-seronegative. The sequenced material came from PBMCs. The CDR3 loop reads CAWSGGSSYEQYF. The CDR3 DNA is TGTGCCTGGAGTGGCGGGAGCTCCTACGAGCAGTACTTC.